This record covers a single T cell receptor (beta chain). Germline V lookup: CDR1 MDHEN, CDR2 SYDVKM. Trimming removed 5 bases from V and 6 bases from J; junction bases left unmatched: 9. This CDR3 comprises 15 residues. Produced via immunoSEQ multiplex PCR; TCRdb's table is partial and in-frame only. This table has about 250,000 clones, around 90% appearing once. This record belongs to a study of blood T cell repertoires in COVID-19. Researchers sorted participants into cohorts using their self-reported clinical history. Sample: PBMCs or T cells enriched from blood (not recorded which). This sequence was found in a woman aged 50 to 65 who had recovered from COVID-19. The V call is TRBV28, the J call TRBJ1-4; 7 positions match TRBD1. In nucleotides, the CDR3 is TGTGCCAGCAGTCTGAGACAGGGCGGGGATGAAAAACTGTTTTTT. It is translated as CASSLRQGGDEKLFF.